This TCR beta chain was identified in a study of cytomegalovirus exposure and HLA in healthy donors. Notes on this clone: Antigen unknown.

Findings of the study overall: According to an earlier analysis, most TCR beta V segments yielded productive rearrangements about 87% or about 30% of the time. Looking again later, the authors saw that most CMV-associated TCR beta chains seemed HLA-restricted.

CDR1 is SGHRS and CDR2 is YFSETQ in the germline V gene. The CDR3 length is 17 residues. The ends lost 4 bases at V and 7 bases at J; junction bases unmatched: 16. PCR employed 60 Vbeta and 13 Jbeta primers. Using immunoSEQ multiplex PCR, the repertoire was profiled, and TCRdb retains in-frame clones only, with some absent. The data show approximately 160,000 clones, with 84% seen just once and around 4.9% held by the top ten. The chain recombines TRBV5-1 with TRBJ2-5; the match to TRBD2 covers 10 bases. Sequenced input: PBMCs. The sequence came from a man aged 18 to 29 in good health and CMV-seronegative. The CDR3 nucleotides read TGCGCCAGCAGCCCTGGTGGGGCTAGCGGGAGACAGGGGACCCAGTACTTC. This codes for CASSPGGASGRQGTQYF.